The rows below give T cell receptor beta chains drawn from one sample of a study of blood T cell repertoires in COVID-19. TCRdb's copy holds only in-frame clones and misses some; the assay was immunoSEQ multiplex PCR. The table includes about 400,000 clones, approximately 86% detected once. The sequencing sample was made of peripheral blood. The receptors stem from a human donor in a cohort sampled during active COVID-19. Each CDR3 is given with its conserved first and last residue. D genes are given only for firm matches. Some rows have no size entry. The others give once, few or many, or a class for an expanded clone.

J gene	clone size	D gene	V gene	CDR3 protein	CDR3 DNA
TRBJ2-7	NA	NA	TRBV30	CAWSAWGDSSYEQYF	TGTGCCTGGAGTGCTTGGGGGGACAGTTCCTACGAGCAGTACTTC
TRBJ2-2	once	NA	TRBV19	CASSQSHDSLRELFF	TGTGCCAGTAGTCAAAGCCACGACAGTTTGCGGGAGCTGTTTTTT
TRBJ2-1	NA	NA	TRBV5-1	CASSLGTSGYNEQFF	TGCGCCAGCAGCTTGGGGACCAGCGGGTACAATGAGCAGTTCTTC
TRBJ1-2	NA	NA	TRBV5-1	CASSLTGLDGYTF	TGCGCCAGCAGCTTGACAGGGTTGGATGGCTACACCTTC
TRBJ1-3	NA	NA	TRBV3-1/TRBV3-2	CASRPGAGNTIYF	TGTGCCAGCAGACCAGGGGCTGGAAACACCATATATTTT
TRBJ1-6	NA	TRBD1	TRBV6-5	CASSYAEGANSPLHF	TGTGCCAGCAGTTACGCCGAGGGGGCGAATTCACCCCTCCACTTT
TRBJ2-7	NA	TRBD2	TRBV18	CASSLRTSGGYEQYF	TGTGCCAGCTCACTACGGACTAGCGGGGGGTACGAGCAGTACTTC
TRBJ1-4	NA	TRBD1	TRBV2	CASSELTGGASEKLFF	TGTGCCAGCAGTGAACTCACAGGGGGCGCAAGTGAAAAACTGTTTTTT
TRBJ1-2	NA	TRBD1	TRBV7-2	CASSPNPTTGGGYTF	TGTGCCAGCAGCCCAAACCCCACTACAGGGGGTGGCTACACCTTC
TRBJ2-7	once	NA	TRBV11-1	CASSLSRAYEQYF	TGTGCCAGCAGCTTAAGCCGGGCCTACGAGCAGTACTTC
TRBJ2-1	NA	TRBD2	TRBV30	CAPRGTSGRFWSYNEQFF	TGTGCCCCGAGGGGGACTAGCGGGAGGTTCTGGTCCTACAATGAGCAGTTCTTC
TRBJ2-5	NA	TRBD2	TRBV7-9	CASSFTSGETQYF	TGTGCCAGCAGCTTTACTAGCGGCGAGACCCAGTACTTC
TRBJ2-1	few	TRBD1	TRBV27	CASSLKSDRGNEQFF	TGTGCCAGCAGTTTAAAAAGTGACAGGGGCAATGAGCAGTTCTTC
TRBJ2-7	NA	TRBD1	TRBV15	CATSRQGSSYEQYF	TGTGCCACCAGCCGACAGGGGAGCTCCTACGAGCAGTACTTC
TRBJ1-6	once	NA	TRBV7-8	CASSLVSSYNSPLHF	TGTGCCAGCAGCTTAGTGAGCTCCTATAATTCACCCCTCCACTTT